The T cell receptor beta chain described here comes from a study of CD8 T cells in Susac syndrome. Study-wide findings and caveats: The authors acknowledged that the study's TCR sequencing and HLA analysis involved relatively few individuals.

Deletions cut 5 bases from V and 6 bases from J, with 11 bases between. This CDR3 comprises 13 residues. Random hexamers were used to reverse transcribe roughly 0.45 to 1 ug of RNA. Coverage of TCR beta CDR3 amplification by immunoSEQ multiplex PCR extended to 54 Vbeta and 13 Jbeta. TCRdb re-derived calls from the immunoSEQ multiplex PCR reads in MiXCR, one entry per CDR3 protein. The data hold around 77,000 distinct CDR3 sequences, with approximately 96% observed a single time. To note about this clonotype: Its target is not known.

The authors carried out high-throughput sequencing of TCR beta. They applied it to CD8+ and CD4+ T cells obtained from blood. Through negative isolation, CD4+ and CD8+ T cells were obtained, while TEMRA cells were enriched using FACS. The origin of this receptor is a human donor with multiple sclerosis. The chain combines TRBV12-3 or TRBV12-4 with TRBJ2-1; no firm D call. Material: CD4+ T cells from PBMCs. The CDR3 reads CASSPQTFNEQFF. The CDR3 DNA sequence: TGTGCCAGCAGTCCACAGACTTTCAATGAGCAGTTCTTC.